The 22 T cell receptor beta chains below come from one sample, sequenced in a study of cytomegalovirus exposure and HLA in healthy donors. PCR primers comprised 60 Vbeta and 13 Jbeta primers. Generated by immunoSEQ multiplex PCR, the TCRdb table keeps only in-frame clones and is missing some. Of under 200,000 clones in the sample, about 70% were seen once. Sequenced: PBMCs. The receptors originated from a young woman in good health and CMV-seronegative.

The rearrangement joins TRBV2 to TRBJ1-5; D may be TRBD1 (5 bases). Trimming removed 6 bases at V and 3 bases at J, with 9 bases between. The V gene's germline CDR1 is SNHLY and CDR2 FYNNEI. This CDR3 has 13 residues. The CDR3 coding sequence is TGTGCCAGCAGGGGGCAGGTCAATCAGCCCCAGCATTTT. Translating gives CASRGQVNQPQHF.

This clone was detected a few times. The V and J genes are TRBV7-6 and TRBJ2-7, with 11 positions matching TRBD1. Per the germline V gene, CDR1 is SGHVS and CDR2 is FNYEAQ. Unmatched junction bases numbered 6, after V lost 4 bases and J lost 4 bases. The CDR3 runs 15 residues. Written as DNA, the CDR3 is TGTGCCAGCAGCTCCTGGGACAGGGGGAATTACGAGCAGTACTTC. As protein: CASSSWDRGNYEQYF.

This chain links TRBV6-1 with TRBJ1-6, with D perhaps matching TRBD1 (6 bases). The ends were cut back, 4 bases at V and 0 bases at J, with 7 bases in the middle. The CDR3 runs to 15 residues. Per the germline V gene, CDR1 is MNHNS and CDR2 is SASEGT. The CDR3 reads CASSVRGSYNSPLHF. The CDR3, as DNA: TGTGCCAGCAGTGTCAGGGGCTCCTATAATTCACCCCTCCACTTT.

The rearrangement links TRBV19 to TRBJ1-1, with 8 bases matching TRBD1. Germline trimming cut 4 bases from V and 5 bases from J; bases unmatched to any gene: 6. Germline CDR1 reads LNHDA; CDR2 reads SQIVND (reference sequence). CDR3 length: 14 amino acids. This CDR3 reads CASSKGQGWTEAFF. CDR3 nucleotide sequence: TGTGCCAGTAGTAAAGGACAGGGTTGGACTGAAGCTTTCTTT.

The rearrangement joins TRBV6-4 to TRBJ2-1; the match to TRBD1 covers 9 bases. The CDR3 runs to 15 residues. Germline loops: CDR1 MRHNA, CDR2 SNTAGT. Trimming took 3 bases from V and 6 from J; bases not matched to a gene: 6. This CDR3 reads CASSEGTGKSNEQFF. The CDR3 region has the DNA TGTGCCAGCAGTGAGGGGACAGGGAAGAGCAATGAGCAGTTCTTC.

As concerns this clone: A junction boundary mismatches the germline segment, possibly from a read error. The chain is built from TRBV19 and TRBJ2-7; 8 bases align to TRBD1. CDR1 is LNHDA and CDR2 is SQIVND in the germline V gene (reference sequence). The CDR3 consists of 13 residues. The CDR3 nucleotides read TGTGCCAGTAGTCCAAGCCTCGGGACAGGTTGGGTCTTC. Protein: CASSPSLGTGWVF.

The J gene is TRBJ2-2, the V gene TRBV5-1; TRBD2 agrees at 9 bases. Germline V gives CDR1 SGHRS, CDR2 YFSETQ. Losses at the gene ends were 6 bases for V and 2 bases for J; bases not matched to a gene: 2. The CDR3 is 14 amino acids. The CDR3 spells CASIAGANTGELFF. CDR3 DNA: TGCGCCAGCATAGCGGGAGCAAACACCGGGGAGCTGTTTTTT.

The chain uses TRBV5-6 and TRBJ2-3, with D perhaps TRBD1 (6 bases). Germline V CDR1 and CDR2: SGHDT, YYEEEE. The ends were cut back, 2 bases at V and 2 bases at J, with 12 bases in the middle. The CDR3 is 15 residues long. The CDR3 nucleotides read TGTGCCAGCAGCTTAAGGGGGTCCCACACAGATACGCAGTATTTT. It yields the protein CASSLRGSHTDTQYF.

The genes are TRBV19 and TRBJ1-5; tentative D call: TRBD1 (6 bases). Between the trimmed V and J ends, which lost 0 bases and 4 bases, there was a span of 7 bases. Germline loops: CDR1 LNHDA, CDR2 SQIVND (reference sequence). The CDR3 consists of 14 residues. The CDR3 coding sequence is TGTGCCAGTAGTATAGACCAGGGGAATCAGCCCCAGCATTTT. This encodes CASSIDQGNQPQHF. The whole variable domain, filled in from reference TRBV19 and TRBJ1-5, reads DGGITQSPKYLFRKEGQNVTLSCEQNLNHDAMYWYRQDPGQGLRLIYYSQIVNDFQKGDIAEGYSVSREKKESFPLTVTSAQKNPTAFYLCASSIDQGNQPQHFGDGTRLSIL.

The gene calls are TRBV6-5 and TRBJ2-1; 14 nucleotides align to TRBD2. The J segment lost 5 bases and the V segment lost 1 base, leaving 1 base of the junction unmatched. CDR3 length equals 16 residues. Per germline, CDR1 MNHEY and CDR2 SVGAGI. The CDR3 loop reads CASSYLGLAGDNEQFF. The DNA for the CDR3 is TGTGCCAGCAGTTACTTGGGACTAGCGGGGGACAATGAGCAGTTCTTC.

The V call is TRBV5-3, the J call TRBJ2-3, with TRBD1 as a possible D gene (6 bases). TRBV5-3 is known as an ORF, though its function is uncertain. This CDR3 has 15 residues. The ends were cut back, 5 bases at V and 0 bases at J, with 13 bases in the middle. CDR3 sequence reads: CARSSDRKSTDTQYF. In nucleotides, the CDR3 is TGTGCCAGAAGTTCGGACAGAAAGAGCACAGATACGCAGTATTTT.

This clone came up a few times. This chain connects TRBV2 to TRBJ2-3; D may be TRBD1 (6 bases). V lost 2 bases to trimming and J lost 2 bases, with 11 bases between them. CDR3 length: 15 amino acids. The V gene's germline CDR1 is SNHLY and CDR2 FYNNEI. CDR3 bases: TGTGCCAGCAGTGAACTAAGGGGGTACACAGATACGCAGTATTTT. This sequence encodes CASSELRGYTDTQYF.

The genes are TRBV30 and TRBJ1-5; D is unresolved. The length of the CDR3 is 14 residues. Looked up from germline, CDR1 is GTSNPN and CDR2 is SVGIG (reference sequence). Trimming took off 0 bases at V and 2 bases at J, with 8 bases between the two ends. The CDR3 nucleotides read TGTGCCTGGAGTGTGCACGGTCGCAATCAGCCCCAGCATTTT. Translated, it gives CAWSVHGRNQPQHF.

The J gene is TRBJ2-1, the V gene TRBV11-2; 8 nucleotides agree with TRBD2. Germline V gene lookup returns CDR1 SGHAT and CDR2 FQNNGV. The trim removed 1 base at V and 4 bases at J, leaving 3 bases unmatched. The CDR3 totals 15 residues. The chain's CDR3 is CASSLGTSLYNEQFF. In DNA form, the CDR3 reads TGTGCCAGCAGCTTAGGGACTAGCTTATACAATGAGCAGTTCTTC.

The genes are TRBV11-2 and TRBJ1-2; 10 nucleotides line up with TRBD1. Looked up from germline, CDR1 is SGHAT and CDR2 is FQNNGV. The CDR3 consists of 14 residues. J lost 5 bases, V lost 5 bases, and 5 bases had no gene match. The CDR3 coding sequence is TGTGCCAGCAGCCCCCAGGACAGGGGGTATGGCTACACCTTC. This sequence encodes CASSPQDRGYGYTF.

The gene calls are TRBV30 and TRBJ1-3; D may be TRBD1 (6 bases). CDR1 is GTSNPN and CDR2 is SVGIG in the germline V gene (reference sequence). Between the trimmed V and J ends, which lost 2 bases and 0 bases, there was a span of 8 bases. This CDR3 is 14 amino acids long. This CDR3 is CAWSRDNSGNTIYF. The DNA of the CDR3 is TGTGCCTGGAGTCGGGACAACTCTGGAAACACCATATATTTT.

The sample holds a few counts of this clone. The chain couples TRBV5-1 to TRBJ1-1, with 8 bases aligning to TRBD1. The CDR3 is 15 amino acids. Germline CDR1 reads SGHRS; CDR2 reads YFSETQ. The trim removed 0 bases at V and 4 bases at J, leaving 5 bases unmatched. This CDR3 reads CASSLEDRAGTEAFF. The CDR3 DNA follows: TGCGCCAGCAGCTTGGAGGACAGGGCAGGCACTGAAGCTTTCTTT.

This clone was recorded only once. The chain has TRBV30 and TRBJ2-7; 9 bases map to TRBD1. V shed 3 bases, J shed 3 bases, and the junction held 3 bases outside the gene matches. Germline CDR1 is GTSNPN and CDR2 is SVGIG (reference sequence). This CDR3 region has 13 residues. DNA of the CDR3: TGTGCCTGGAGCCGGGACAGGGACTACGAGCAGTACTTC. Translated: CAWSRDRDYEQYF.

This clone was counted a single time. This chain uses TRBV5-1 with TRBJ1-3; perhaps TRBD1 as D (5 bases). In germline, CDR1 is SGHRS, CDR2 YFSETQ. V was clipped by 4 bases and J by 0 bases, with 14 bases between them. This CDR3 contains 16 residues. CDR3 nucleotide sequence: TGCGCCAGCAGCGTATCACAGGCGCCCTCTGGAAACACCATATATTTT. It specifies CASSVSQAPSGNTIYF.

V and J are TRBV2 and TRBJ2-4; possible D gene TRBD1, 6 bases. The germline V gene has CDR1 SNHLY and CDR2 FYNNEI. This CDR3 has 14 amino acids. The V and J ends lost 4 bases and 3 bases respectively, with 10 bases between them. The CDR3 loop reads CASSGKGVKNIQYF. CDR3 sequence (DNA): TGTGCCAGCAGTGGGAAGGGGGTCAAAAACATTCAGTACTTC.

This sequence joins TRBV9 and TRBJ2-2; 9 bases are shared with TRBD2. With 4 bases clipped from V and 3 bases from J, the junction kept 4 bases outside the gene matches. CDR1 SGDLS and CDR2 YYNGEE come from the germline V gene. The CDR3 covers 15 residues. DNA for the CDR3: TGTGCCAGCAGCCTCCGGACTAGCGACACCGGGGAGCTGTTTTTT. It codes for CASSLRTSDTGELFF.

The chain recombines TRBV7-2 with TRBJ2-3, with 8 bases fitting TRBD2. The CDR3 covers 14 residues. The germline V gene encodes CDR1 SGHTA and CDR2 FQGNSA. V dropped 4 bases and J dropped 1; count of bases not matched to a gene: 1. The CDR3, as DNA: TGTGCCAGCAGCTCGACTAGCGGCACAGATACGCAGTATTTT. Residues: CASSSTSGTDTQYF.